In this sample, the clone carrying this T cell receptor (beta chain) turned up a few times. Antigen: not known. This entry is derived from a study of PD-1 blockade in classical Hodgkin lymphoma. At the level of the study: Nivolumab was given intravenously to patients at 3 mg/kg every 2 weeks.

Every patient had relapsed following autologous stem cell transplantation, and cohorts differed in brentuximab vedotin exposure. The CDR3 sequence is 13 residues long. V lost 7 bases and J lost 3, with 10 bases in between. Per the germline V gene, CDR1 is MDHEN and CDR2 is SYDVKM. Study findings and constraints: Newly diagnosed patients were reported to exhibit reduced baseline TCR diversity relative to healthy donors. Whoever responded completely had baseline diversity much like that seen in newly diagnosed patients. Reasons behind the repertoire differences stay unclear, perhaps disease activity or earlier therapy.

Profiled with immunoSEQ multiplex PCR; TCRdb holds only in-frame clones, not every one. The repertoire holds more than 90,000 clones, with around 81% as singletons. The clonotype comes from a human donor with classical Hodgkin lymphoma. The chain combines TRBV28 with TRBJ1-5; D uncertain. The source was peripheral blood mononuclear cells (PBMCs), collected before the second cycle of nivolumab. The CDR3 sequence: CASITRINQPQHF. CDR3 DNA sequence: TGTGCCAGCATTACACGGATCAATCAGCCCCAGCATTTT. The full variable domain, rest sourced from reference TRBV28 and TRBJ1-5, is DVKVTQSSRYLVKRTGEKVFLECVQDMDHENMFWYRQDPGLGLRLIYFSYDVKMKEKGDIPEGYSVSREKKERFSLILESASTNQTSMYLCASITRINQPQHFGDGTRLSIL.